The rows below give T cell receptor beta chains drawn from one sample of a study of blood T cell repertoires in COVID-19. Only in-frame clones appear in the TCRdb table, and some are missing; sequencing was by immunoSEQ multiplex PCR. The sample has 300,000 to 450,000 clones, approximately 87% seen once. Sequencing input: peripheral blood. These receptors originate from a woman aged 25 to 45 with COVID-19, enrolled during active disease. Both conserved end residues are part of each CDR3. D genes are given only for firm matches. Size is stated for part of the rows, as once, few or many counts, or as a class when the clone is expanded.

V gene: TRBV7-9; clone size: NA; D gene: TRBD2; J gene: TRBJ2-3; CDR3 DNA: TGTGCCAGTACTAGCGGGAGGGCCTCAGATACGCAGTATTTT; CDR3 protein: CASTSGRASDTQYF
V gene: TRBV6-2/TRBV6-3; clone size: NA; D gene: NA; J gene: TRBJ1-1; CDR3 DNA: TGTGCCAGCAGTTTACAGGGTTCGAACACTGAAGCTTTCTTT; CDR3 protein: CASSLQGSNTEAFF
V gene: TRBV30; clone size: NA; D gene: NA; J gene: TRBJ2-1; CDR3 DNA: TGTGCCTGTAGTCGGAGGAGTGACAATGAGCAGTTCTTC; CDR3 protein: CACSRRSDNEQFF
V gene: TRBV28; clone size: NA; D gene: TRBD1; J gene: TRBJ2-3; CDR3 DNA: TGTGCCAGCAGTCCGGACAGGGAAAGCACAGATACGCAGTATTTT; CDR3 protein: CASSPDRESTDTQYF
V gene: TRBV11-2; clone size: NA; D gene: TRBD2; J gene: TRBJ2-7; CDR3 DNA: TGTGCCAGCAGCTTAGAAGGGAGGGGAGCATACGAGCAGTACTTC; CDR3 protein: CASSLEGRGAYEQYF
V gene: TRBV5-4; clone size: NA; D gene: NA; J gene: TRBJ2-2; CDR3 DNA: TGTGCCAGCAGCCGCGACAGAAACACCGGGGAGCTGTTTTTT; CDR3 protein: CASSRDRNTGELFF
V gene: TRBV5-1; clone size: NA; D gene: NA; J gene: TRBJ1-2; CDR3 DNA: TGCGCCAGCAGGTATCCCGGAGCGGGCAATGGCTACACCTTC; CDR3 protein: CASRYPGAGNGYTF
V gene: TRBV28; clone size: NA; D gene: NA; J gene: TRBJ1-6; CDR3 DNA: TGTGCCAGCAGTCCCCCCGGCCGCGGGGTGGGAAATTCACCCCTCCACTTT; CDR3 protein: CASSPPGRGVGNSPLHF
V gene: TRBV11-2; clone size: NA; D gene: NA; J gene: TRBJ2-1; CDR3 DNA: TGTGCCAGCAGCGCAAGCGTAAGCTCCTACAATGAGCAGTTCTTC; CDR3 protein: CASSASVSSYNEQFF
V gene: TRBV28; clone size: NA; D gene: TRBD2; J gene: TRBJ2-1; CDR3 DNA: TGTGCCAGCAGTTCCCCGGGACTAGCGGGATTACGTCACAATGAGCAGTTCTTC; CDR3 protein: CASSSPGLAGLRHNEQFF
V gene: TRBV28; clone size: NA; D gene: NA; J gene: TRBJ1-3; CDR3 DNA: TGTGCCAGCAGTCTACACAGGGACACCATATATTTT; CDR3 protein: CASSLHRDTIYF
V gene: TRBV28; clone size: once; D gene: NA; J gene: TRBJ2-7; CDR3 DNA: TGTGCCAGCAGTTTATCACAGGTCAGGGGTGAGCAGTACTTC; CDR3 protein: CASSLSQVRGEQYF
V gene: TRBV28; clone size: NA; D gene: NA; J gene: TRBJ2-5; CDR3 DNA: TGTGCCAGCAGCCCGGGGAGGAGGGGAGAGACCCAGTACTTC; CDR3 protein: CASSPGRRGETQYF